A selection of T cell receptor beta chains follows, all from one sample in a study of cytomegalovirus exposure and HLA in healthy donors. The protocol was immunoSEQ multiplex PCR, while the TCRdb copy is restricted to in-frame clones and leaves out a portion. The data show roughly 80,000 clones, 90% to 95% seen once. Sample: PBMCs. The receptors shown here come from a woman aged 18-30 years in good health and CMV-seronegative. The CDR3 runs from the conserved cysteine through the conserved F or W. The D gene is left open where the match is weak. The size of a clone is reported for some rows only, either as once, few or many, or as a class for expanded clones.

cdr3_length j_call clone_size v_call d_call cdr3_nt cdr3_aa
14 TRBJ1-6 NA TRBV6-1 TRBD1 TGTGCCAGCAGTGTAAACAGGGGAGATTCACCCCTCCACTTT CASSVNRGDSPLHF
15 TRBJ1-5 once TRBV2 NA TGTGCCAGCAGCGGTGGACAGAATAGCAATCAGCCCCAGCATTTT CASSGGQNSNQPQHF
13 TRBJ2-1 NA TRBV6-6 NA TGTGCCAGCAGGGAGGGAGCGGGCAATGAGCAGTTCTTC CASREGAGNEQFF
15 TRBJ1-2 NA TRBV25-1 NA TGTGCCAGCAGAAGCACTGGACGGGAAAGCTATGGCTACACCTTC CASRSTGRESYGYTF
15 TRBJ2-1 NA TRBV7-6 TRBD2 TGTGCCAGCGTGGGACTAGCGGGGAGGGACAATGAGCAGTTCTTC CASVGLAGRDNEQFF
14 TRBJ1-5 once TRBV30 NA TGTGCCTGGAGCGCCGGGGTTGGTCGGCAGCCCCAGCATTTT CAWSAGVGRQPQHF
15 TRBJ1-2 NA TRBV6-5 NA TGTGCCAGCAGTTACTCGGGGGCAGGGAACTATGGCTACACCTTC CASSYSGAGNYGYTF
19 TRBJ1-3 NA TRBV4-3 TRBD1 TGCGCCAGCAGCCAAGAGCGGACAGGGTTATTGGGCTCTGGAAACACCATATATTTT CASSQERTGLLGSGNTIYF
13 TRBJ2-7 NA TRBV4-1 NA TGCGCCAGCAGCCAAGTCCCAGATTACGAGCAGTACTTC CASSQVPDYEQYF
17 TRBJ1-1 NA TRBV10-3 TRBD1 TGTGCCATCAGACCCGGGACAGGGATTGGGGGGGAAACTGAAGCTTTCTTT CAIRPGTGIGGETEAFF
17 TRBJ1-3 NA TRBV4-1 NA TGCGCCAGCAGCCAAGGGCCAGGGTTAAGCTCTGGAAACACCATATATTTT CASSQGPGLSSGNTIYF
15 TRBJ2-2 NA TRBV11-1 NA TGTGCCAGCAGCCGAGACAGGACAAACACCGGGGAGCTGTTTTTT CASSRDRTNTGELFF
15 TRBJ1-4 NA TRBV5-6 NA TGTGCCAGCAGCTTGTCAACCGCGGCTAATGAAAAACTGTTTTTT CASSLSTAANEKLFF
14 TRBJ2-2 NA TRBV7-3 TRBD2 TGTGCCAGCAGCTTTAGCGGGAGTTTCGGGGAGCTGTTTTTT CASSFSGSFGELFF
12 TRBJ2-1 NA TRBV27 NA TGTGCCAGCAAACTAGCAGGCAATGAGCAGTTCTTC CASKLAGNEQFF
15 TRBJ2-1 once TRBV14 TRBD2 TGTGCCAGCAGCTCGTGGGGGGGGTCCTACAATGAGCAGTTCTTC CASSSWGGSYNEQFF
15 TRBJ2-1 NA TRBV5-1 TRBD2 TGCGCCAGCAGCTCGGGACTAGCGGGTTACAATGAGCAGTTCTTC CASSSGLAGYNEQFF
15 TRBJ2-7 NA TRBV11-2 NA TGTGCCAGCAGCCATGGACAGCGGCATTCCTACGAGCAGTACTTC CASSHGQRHSYEQYF
13 TRBJ1-2 NA TRBV27 TRBD1 TGTGCCAGCAGATACCGACAGGGGTATGGCTACACCTTC CASRYRQGYGYTF
11 TRBJ2-7 NA TRBV6-1 NA TGTGCCAGCAGTCCTCTATACGAGCAGTACTTC CASSPLYEQYF
17 TRBJ2-7 once TRBV4-2 TRBD1 TGTGCCAGCAGCCAAGAGGGGGCCGGGACAGGGGACTACGAGCAGTACTTC CASSQEGAGTGDYEQYF
14 TRBJ2-7 NA TRBV27 TRBD1 TGTGCCAGCAGTTTATCTGGGACAGTCTACGAGCAGTACTTC CASSLSGTVYEQYF
15 TRBJ2-7 NA TRBV7-9 TRBD2 TGTGCCAGCAGCCCCGGACTAGCGCTAAGCTACGAGCAGTACTTC CASSPGLALSYEQYF
18 TRBJ2-1 NA TRBV7-2 TRBD2 TGTGCCAGCAGCTACCGACTAGCGGGGACGTTAGGGTTCGATGAGCAGTTCTTC CASSYRLAGTLGFDEQFF
14 TRBJ1-1 NA TRBV4-1 NA TGCGCCAGCAGCCAATGGTGGCAGAACACTGAAGCTTTCTTT CASSQWWQNTEAFF
17 TRBJ2-1 once TRBV11-3 NA TGTGCCAGCAGCTCTGCCATCCCCAGGCTAGCGAACAATGAGCAGTTCTTC CASSSAIPRLANNEQFF
12 TRBJ2-4 NA TRBV6-6 NA TGTGCCAGCGCAGACAGCTCAAACATTCAGTACTTC CASADSSNIQYF
15 TRBJ2-1 NA TRBV10-3 TRBD1 TGTGCCATCAGTGAGGGACAGGGTCTCTACAATGAGCAGTTCTTC CAISEGQGLYNEQFF
16 TRBJ2-7 NA TRBV5-5 TRBD1 TGTGCCAGCAGCCAAAACAGGGGGCTTGGGACCTACGAGCAGTACTTC CASSQNRGLGTYEQYF
15 TRBJ2-2 NA TRBV7-9 NA TGTGCCAGCAGTCCGGGACTCCGGAGCACCGGGGAGCTGTTTTTT CASSPGLRSTGELFF
15 TRBJ1-2 NA TRBV28 NA TGTGCCAGCAGTTCAGGACAGTTACCAAACTATGGCTACACCTTC CASSSGQLPNYGYTF
15 TRBJ2-2 NA TRBV5-5 NA TGTGCCAGCAGCTTGGGAGGGTCGAGGACCGGGGAGCTGTTTTTT CASSLGGSRTGELFF
15 TRBJ2-5 NA TRBV5-1 NA TGCGCCAGCAGCTTGGGAAGGGGAGGTGGGGAGACCCAGTACTTC CASSLGRGGGETQYF
17 TRBJ2-3 NA TRBV19 TRBD1 TGTGCCAGTAGCAGGGACAGGGGGCGCGGAGTGGCAGATACGCAGTATTTT CASSRDRGRGVADTQYF
15 TRBJ2-3 NA TRBV2 TRBD1 TGTGCCAGCAGAGGGACAGGAATTAGCACAGATACGCAGTATTTT CASRGTGISTDTQYF
14 TRBJ2-7 NA TRBV5-6 NA TGTGCCAGCAGCCCCACCACAGGAGTCTACGAGCAGTACTTC CASSPTTGVYEQYF
15 TRBJ2-1 NA TRBV11-2 TRBD2 TGTGCCAGCGGCAAGCGGGAAAGCTCCTACAATGAGCAGTTCTTC CASGKRESSYNEQFF
11 TRBJ1-2 NA TRBV7-9 NA TGTGCCAGCAGCTTAGGGGCTGGCTACACCTTC CASSLGAGYTF
16 TRBJ2-3 NA TRBV28 NA TGTGCCAGCAGTGGCCCTCGGGGGATAGGGACAGATACGCAGTATTTT CASSGPRGIGTDTQYF
15 TRBJ2-7 NA TRBV2 NA TGTGCCAGCAGGGATAACCGGGACCCGGCGGGGGAGCAGTACTTC CASRDNRDPAGEQYF
14 TRBJ2-7 NA TRBV6-1 TRBD2 TGTGCCAGCAGTGTGACTAGCGGACTATACGAGCAGTACTTC CASSVTSGLYEQYF
15 TRBJ2-7 NA TRBV15 NA TGTGCCACCAGCAGAGATAAAAACAGTGTCTACGAGCAGTACTTC CATSRDKNSVYEQYF
18 TRBJ2-3 NA TRBV2 TRBD2 TGTGCCAGCAGTCTGATAGCGGGGGGGAGCGGTGTGACAGATACGCAGTATTTT CASSLIAGGSGVTDTQYF
13 TRBJ1-2 NA TRBV5-1 TRBD1 TGCGCCAGCAGCACCGGACAGGGGGGAGGCTACACCTTC CASSTGQGGGYTF
13 TRBJ2-7 NA TRBV19 TRBD1 TGTGCCAGTAGTTGGACAGGGGAGGACGAGCAGTACTTC CASSWTGEDEQYF
15 TRBJ2-1 NA TRBV11-3 TRBD2 TGTGCCAGCAGCACACCTTTGACTAGCGGGGATGAGCAGTTCTTC CASSTPLTSGDEQFF
13 TRBJ2-7 NA TRBV19 TRBD1 TGTGCCAGTAGCCTGACAGGGGCCTACGAGCAGTACTTC CASSLTGAYEQYF
12 TRBJ2-1 NA TRBV7-9 NA TGTGCCAGCAGCCCTACGTACAATGAGCAGTTCTTC CASSPTYNEQFF
14 TRBJ2-7 NA TRBV28 TRBD1 TGTGCCAGCACGGGGACAGGGAGCTCCTACGAGCAGTACTTC CASTGTGSSYEQYF